This TCR beta chain emerged from a study of T cells in Graves' hyperthyroidism and ophthalmopathy. Study-level information: Blood from the periphery was taken at initial diagnosis, before any treatment.

TCR beta CDR3 regions were amplified from RNA. The HTBI primer set served for first-round RT-PCR of the TCR CDR3. Each CDR3 protein is one row after TCRdb ran MiXCR on the multiplex PCR reads. The table includes hundreds of thousands of distinct CDR3 sequences, approximately 18% detected once. CDR1 SGHAT and CDR2 FQDESV come from the germline V gene (reference sequence). This CDR3 is built from 14 residues. The ends were cut back, 6 bases at V and 3 bases at J, with 12 bases in the middle. Study-level results: Most thyroid clonotypes with frequency above 0.001 were detected in blood.

A remark on this clonotype: Its target is not known.

Each person with ophthalmopathy scored at least 3 on the Clinical Activity Score, reached NOSPECS grade 4 or higher, and had been ill under 3 months. The study left out patients who had uncontrolled infection, other autoimmune disease, pregnancy or lactation. Sequenced input: blood. The chain has TRBV11-1 and TRBJ2-1; tentative D call: TRBD2 (7 bases). This clonotype originated in a man aged 45-65 years with Graves' ophthalmopathy. The CDR3 region is CASRGGGYYNEQFF. CDR3 DNA sequence: TGTGCCAGCAGGGGGGGGGGCTACTACAATGAGCAGTTCTTC.